The next 11 T cell receptor beta chains were all read from a single sample in a study of vaccination and CD4 T cells after COVID-19. The antigens for these receptors are not known. The treatment is: roughly 10-day PBMC culture with coronavirus spike peptide pools or control peptides (ViraFEST assay). Investigators obtained the unexposed donor's CD4+ T cells before the COVID-19 pandemic (2011-2018). Sequenced with the Oncomine TCR Beta short-read assay was DNA taken from cultured CD4+ T cells. The template was genomic DNA from cultured CD4+ T cells. TCRdb fed the PCR reads into MiXCR, producing one record per CDR3 protein. The repertoire holds about 7,600 distinct CDR3 sequences, with 25% to 35% as singletons. Sequenced sample: CD4+ T cells from blood, cultured in vitro. The receptor set was obtained from a human donor in good health.

The rearrangement links TRBV20-1 to TRBJ1-6; D not certain. From germline, CDR1 is DFQATT and CDR2 SNEGSKA (reference sequence). Trimming took 1 base from V and 8 from J, leaving 12 bases between them. The CDR3 is 14 residues long. CDR3 residues: CSARARREYSPLHF. As DNA, the CDR3 is TGCAGTGCTAGAGCGAGGCGGGAGTATTCACCCCTCCACTTT.

The chain recombines TRBV9 with TRBJ1-2; no definite D call. From germline, CDR1 is SGDLS and CDR2 YYNGEE. The CDR3 has 12 residues. V was pared by 2 bases and J by 5 bases, with 7 bases between. CDR3 in amino acids: CASSVSRYGYTF. CDR3 sequence (DNA): TGTGCCAGCAGCGTCAGCCGATATGGCTACACCTTC.

V gene TRBV27 combines with J gene TRBJ2-2; tentatively, D is TRBD1 or TRBD2 (5 bases each). The CDR3 runs to 13 residues. Germline V gives CDR1 MNHEY, CDR2 SMNVEV (reference sequence). With 3 bases removed from V and 5 bases from J, the gap between germline ends came to 7 bases. The CDR3 loop reads CASSFGGTGELFF. In DNA form, the CDR3 reads TGTGCCAGCAGTTTTGGGGGAACCGGGGAGCTGTTTTTT.

This clonotype showed up just a few times. V and J are TRBV27 and TRBJ2-7; TRBD2 matches 7 bases. Per the germline V gene, CDR1 is MNHEY and CDR2 is SMNVEV (reference sequence). CDR3 length: 15 amino acids. V dropped 5 bases and J dropped 0; count of bases not matched to a gene: 7. CDR3 sequence: CASSRSSGASYEQYF. CDR3 bases: TGTGCCAGCAGTCGGAGCAGCGGGGCCTCCTACGAGCAGTACTTC.

This clonotype was seen more than once but under ten times. The CDR3 end shows no conserved phenylalanine or tryptophan, and so a read error is likely. The DNA is omitted, as the CDR3 cannot be located on it reliably, and the CDR3 follows TCRdb's listing. The chain is built from TRBV7-8 and TRBJ2-1; the table calls TRBD1, which could not be checked here. 16 amino acids form the CDR3, both terminal residues included. Germline V gene sequence: CDR1 SGHVS, CDR2 FQNEAQ. The CDR3 is CASSRPGQLLANLDQL.

The chain has TRBV6-1 and TRBJ2-2; D is unclear. There are 13 residues in the CDR3. The germline gives CDR1 MNHNS, CDR2 SASEGT. V was trimmed by 3 bases and J by 6 bases, leaving 8 bases between them. In nucleotides, the CDR3 is TGTGCCAGCAGTGAGATATCGCCCGGGGAGCTGTTTTTT. Encoded protein: CASSEISPGELFF.

This clonotype was detected a few times. V is TRBV10-3 and J is TRBJ2-7, with 13 bases that match TRBD2. The CDR3 is made up of 17 amino acids. Germline V gene sequence: CDR1 ENHRY, CDR2 SYGVKD. The V gene end was trimmed by 4 bases and the J gene end by 4 bases; junction bases not matched to a gene: 10. The CDR3 DNA reads as TGTGCCATCAGTGTAAAACCGGGACTAGCGGGATTGTACGAGCAGTACTTC. It specifies CAISVKPGLAGLYEQYF.

This rearrangement joins TRBV14 to TRBJ2-5; a possible D gene is TRBD1 (5 bases). With 4 bases removed from V and 5 bases from J, the gap between germline ends came to 11 bases. This CDR3 has 13 residues. CDR1 is SGHDN, CDR2 FVKESK, per germline. The CDR3 reads CASSRGPGETQYF. The CDR3 DNA is TGTGCCAGCAGCCGGGGCCCTGGGGAGACCCAGTACTTC.

J is TRBJ2-7 and V is TRBV18; 10 positions agree with TRBD2. V trimming: 3 bases; J trimming: 1 base; junction bases outside the gene matches: 3. Germline V gene lookup returns CDR1 KGHSH and CDR2 LQKENI. The CDR3 spans 15 residues. The CDR3: CASSPSGRSSYEQYF. Here the CDR3 DNA reads TGTGCCAGCTCACCTAGCGGGAGGAGTTCCTACGAGCAGTACTTC. Full variable domain (missing parts from reference TRBV18 and TRBJ2-7): NAGVMQNPRHLVRRRGQEARLRCSPMKGHSHVYWYRQLPEEGLKFMVYLQKENIIDESGMPKERFSAEFPKEGPSILRIQQVVRGDSAAYFCASSPSGRSSYEQYFGPGTRLTVT.

This clonotype was recorded a few times. The V and J genes are TRBV6-2 or TRBV6-3 and TRBJ2-3, with 12 bases lining up with TRBD2. In germline, CDR1 is MNHEY, CDR2 SVGEGT. This CDR3 is 18 amino acids long. The V gene end was trimmed by 6 bases and the J gene end by 1 base; junction bases not matched to a gene: 11. For the CDR3, the DNA is TGTGCCAGCAGCCTCGGGCTAGCGGGAGGGGGGGGCACAGATACGCAGTATTTT. Amino acid sequence: CASSLGLAGGGGTDTQYF.

The gene calls are TRBV27 and TRBJ1-1; D might be TRBD1 (5 bases). The germline V gene encodes CDR1 MNHEY and CDR2 SMNVEV (reference sequence). Trimming took off 3 bases at V and 0 bases at J, with 11 bases between the two ends. This CDR3 has 15 amino acids. CDR3 DNA: TGTGCCAGCAGTTTGGCGGGGGTACTGAACACTGAAGCTTTCTTT. Amino acid sequence: CASSLAGVLNTEAFF.